Presented here are 32 T cell receptor beta chains from one specimen sequenced in a study of identical twins. One entry per CDR3 protein results from TCRdb running MiXCR on the 5' RACE reads. This sample carries just under 650,000 distinct CDR3 sequences, around 7.4% of them seen once, and the ten largest clones take over 1.5%. The same specimen was also included in a second study, on yellow fever vaccine responses in identical twins.

The sequencing input was PBMCs. The receptors originated from a woman aged 18-30 years in good health.

This clonotype turned up a few times. The rearrangement uses TRBV6-1 and TRBJ1-6, with 9 nucleotides matching TRBD1. Germline V lookup: CDR1 MNHNS, CDR2 SASEGT. This CDR3 is 13 amino acids long. Losses at the gene ends were 8 bases for V and 5 bases for J; bases not matched to a gene: 1. CDR3 bases: TGTGCCAGCCGGGACAGGGATAATTCACCCCTCCACTTT. Translation gives CASRDRDNSPLHF.

This clonotype was counted a few times. The chain uses TRBV12-3 or TRBV12-4 and TRBJ2-7; 10 nucleotides match TRBD2. The CDR3 is 15 amino acids. V dropped 2 bases and J dropped 6; count of bases not matched to a gene: 7. The DNA of the CDR3 is TGTGCCAGCAGTTTACTAGCGGGAGTTATGAGCGAGCAGTACTTC. Its translation is CASSLLAGVMSEQYF.

This clonotype was counted many times. The chain couples TRBV12-3 or TRBV12-4 to TRBJ2-5; 11 bases line up with TRBD2. The CDR3 consists of 14 residues. Losses at the gene ends were 5 bases for V and 5 bases for J; bases not matched to a gene: 4. CDR3 sequence reads: CASSTIAGGETQYF. The CDR3 DNA reads as TGTGCCAGCAGTACCATAGCGGGAGGGGAGACCCAGTACTTC.

The chain couples TRBV7-7 to TRBJ2-5; D is unclear. The germline V gene has CDR1 SSHAT and CDR2 FNYEAQ (reference sequence). V lost 1 base to trimming and J lost 0 bases, with 9 bases between them. CDR3 length: 15 amino acids. The CDR3 sequence: CASSLGAAYQETQYF. The CDR3 coding sequence is TGTGCCAGCAGCTTAGGCGCGGCCTACCAAGAGACCCAGTACTTC.

Written as DNA, the CDR3 is TGTGCCAGCAGGGTAGCGGGAGACGGTGAGCAGTTCTTC. As protein: CASRVAGDGEQFF. The V and J genes are TRBV27 and TRBJ2-1; 9 bases align to TRBD2. The CDR3 is 13 residues long. Trimming cost V 6 bases and J 9 bases; bases outside gene matches: 6. In germline, CDR1 is MNHEY, CDR2 SMNVEV (reference sequence).

This clonotype was detected ten times or more. V usage is TRBV10-3 and J usage is TRBJ1-3; D is ambiguous. The CDR3 runs 13 residues. The germline V gene has CDR1 ENHRY and CDR2 SYGVKD. The germline V and J ends were trimmed by 6 bases and 8 bases, with 14 bases remaining between them. For the CDR3, the DNA is TGTGCCATCAGGGGAAGCCCGATGGACACCATATATTTT. Translating gives CAIRGSPMDTIYF.

The chain recombines TRBV2 with TRBJ2-5; 9 nucleotides line up with TRBD2. The trim removed 8 bases at V and 0 bases at J, leaving 13 bases unmatched. Germline V lookup: CDR1 SNHLY, CDR2 FYNNEI. The CDR3 loop spans 17 amino acids. The CDR3 bases are TGTGCCAGCGGCCGCCGAAGACTAGCGGAGTACCAAGAGACCCAGTACTTC. It encodes CASGRRRLAEYQETQYF.

This clonotype was observed many times. J is TRBJ2-1 and V is TRBV12-3 or TRBV12-4; possibly TRBD1 for D (5 bases). This CDR3 has 14 residues. With 2 bases removed from V and 4 bases from J, the gap between germline ends came to 9 bases. The DNA of the CDR3 is TGTGCCAGCAGTTTAAGGACACTATACAATGAGCAGTTCTTC. This encodes CASSLRTLYNEQFF.

This chain uses TRBV9 with TRBJ2-7; 7 bases line up with TRBD1. V dropped 4 bases and J dropped 2; count of bases not matched to a gene: 9. This CDR3 comprises 15 residues. Per germline, CDR1 SGDLS and CDR2 YYNGEE. CDR3 DNA: TGTGCCAGCAGCCCCGAGGACAGGCCCCCCTACGAGCAGTACGTC. Protein product: CASSPEDRPPYEQYV.

This clonotype was observed at least ten times. The chain combines TRBV7-8 with TRBJ2-3, with unresolved D. Germline V gives CDR1 SGHVS, CDR2 FQNEAQ. The V gene lost 2 bases and the J gene lost 2 bases, with 11 bases spanning the gap. The CDR3 sequence is 15 residues long. The CDR3 loop reads CASSLRSYNTDTQYF. The CDR3 coding sequence is TGTGCCAGCAGCTTACGCAGTTACAACACAGATACGCAGTATTTT.

This clonotype was picked up a small number of times. The DNA for the CDR3 is TGCAGCGTTGAAGACCCCCGGACCAAGAGCGGGCCAAGCTCCTACAATGAGCAGTTCTTC. This translates into CSVEDPRTKSGPSSYNEQFF. This chain connects TRBV29-1 to TRBJ2-1, with D possibly TRBD2 on 6 matching bases. The germline gives CDR1 SQVTM, CDR2 ANQGSEA. This CDR3 comprises 20 residues. The V end lost 0 bases, the J end lost 0 bases, and 24 bases lay between the germline ends.

J is TRBJ1-1 and V is TRBV2; 7 positions match TRBD1. The CDR3 has 13 residues. Looked up from germline, CDR1 is SNHLY and CDR2 is FYNNEI. Germline trimming cut 6 bases from V and 6 bases from J; bases unmatched to any gene: 7. The CDR3 nucleotides are TGTGCCAGCAGCAACGACAGGGAGTCTGAAGCTTTCTTT. The encoded protein is CASSNDRESEAFF.

V and J are TRBV6-1 and TRBJ2-3; D ambiguous. V was shortened by 6 bases and J by 1 base, with 11 bases between the two germline ends. The CDR3 extends over 14 amino acids. CDR1 is MNHNS and CDR2 is SASEGT in the germline V gene. CDR3: CASSWIRGTDTQYF. Here the CDR3 DNA reads TGTGCCAGCAGCTGGATCCGGGGCACAGATACGCAGTATTTT.

The gene calls are TRBV9 and TRBJ2-7, with D maybe TRBD1 (6 bases). In germline, CDR1 is SGDLS, CDR2 YYNGEE. The length of the CDR3 is 15 residues. V lost 5 bases and J lost 5, with 20 bases in between. This CDR3 reads CASSHNDRSGNEQYF. The CDR3 region has the DNA TGTGCCAGCAGTCATAATGACAGGAGTGGCAACGAGCAGTACTTC. The full variable domain, rest sourced from reference TRBV9 and TRBJ2-7, is DSGVTQTPKHLITATGQRVTLRCSPRSGDLSVYWYQQSLDQGLQFLIQYYNGEERAKGNILERFSAQQFPDLHSELNLSSLELGDSALYFCASSHNDRSGNEQYFGPGTRLTVT.

The chain recombines TRBV12-3 or TRBV12-4 with TRBJ1-2; unclear D gene. CDR3 size: 17 residues. Trimming cost V 8 bases and J 1 base, with 23 bases left between them. The CDR3 region has the DNA TGTGCCAGCGGAGTATATGGAGGCCAGGCGGATAACTATGGCTACACCTTC. Residues: CASGVYGGQADNYGYTF.

This clonotype was observed a few times. The chain couples TRBV7-7 to TRBJ2-1, with D unclear. The germline V gene encodes CDR1 SSHAT and CDR2 FNYEAQ (reference sequence). The V and J ends lost 6 bases and 1 base respectively, with 28 bases between them. There are 20 residues in the CDR3. The CDR3 sequence is CASSLNPGPRQVESYNEQFF. The CDR3 DNA follows: TGTGCCAGCAGTCTCAATCCGGGCCCCCGACAAGTGGAGTCCTACAATGAGCAGTTCTTC.

This clonotype has more than one count but fewer than ten. The chain employs TRBV12-3 or TRBV12-4 and TRBJ2-7; 8 nucleotides line up with TRBD1. The length of the CDR3 is 17 residues. After removal of 10 bases from V and 6 bases from J, the junction contained 23 bases not matched to a gene. The CDR3 bases are TGTGCCATCTGCCCGTTTGGGGACAGGCTAAGTCATTGCGAGCAGTACTTC. Its protein is CAICPFGDRLSHCEQYF.

At least ten counts were recorded for this clonotype. The V gene is TRBV6-5, the J gene TRBJ1-1; D is unresolved. There are 16 residues in the CDR3. Germline CDR1 and CDR2: MNHEY and SVGAGI. V dropped 0 bases and J dropped 12 bases, with 23 bases sitting between them. This CDR3 is CASSYSKRFNGMSTFF. CDR3 DNA sequence: TGTGCCAGCAGTTACTCGAAACGGTTTAATGGAATGTCGACTTTCTTT.

The chain links TRBV20-1 to TRBJ2-1; 10 bases are a match to TRBD1. The CDR3 consists of 14 residues. Unmatched junction bases numbered 5, after V lost 6 bases and J lost 3 bases. Germline assignment: CDR1 DFQATT and CDR2 SNEGSKA (reference sequence). CDR3 loop: CSASDRGLYNEQFF. CDR3 DNA sequence: TGCAGTGCCAGCGACAGGGGGCTCTACAATGAGCAGTTCTTC.

This clonotype has a handful of counts. The rearrangement joins TRBV7-9 to TRBJ2-1; 7 bases are a match to TRBD2. V shed 1 base and J 6 bases; nucleotides not matched to a gene: 12. In germline, CDR1 is SEHNR, CDR2 FQNEAQ (reference sequence). The CDR3 runs to 17 residues. CDR3 residues: CASSLGPAGSSGNEQFF. The CDR3 DNA follows: TGTGCCAGCAGCTTAGGACCAGCGGGGAGTTCCGGCAATGAGCAGTTCTTC.

This clonotype showed up many times. The gene calls are TRBV29-1 and TRBJ2-2; 9 bases map to TRBD1. Germline CDR1 SQVTM, CDR2 ANQGSEA. V lost 1 base and J lost 5; bases outside the gene matches: 11. The CDR3 length is 17 residues. The CDR3 region is CSVEGLGGQGRTGELFF. The DNA of the CDR3 is TGCAGCGTTGAAGGGCTAGGGGGACAGGGAAGAACCGGGGAGCTGTTTTTT.

This clonotype occurred a few times. This chain joins TRBV5-5 and TRBJ1-6; D ambiguous. V lost 3 bases, J lost 5 bases, and 12 bases lay in between. Germline V gives CDR1 SGHKS, CDR2 YYEKEE (reference sequence). The CDR3 is 15 residues long. The CDR3 spells CASSSRTVDNSPLHF. CDR3 DNA: TGTGCCAGCAGCTCCCGGACGGTCGATAATTCACCCCTCCACTTT.

The table lists this clonotype with many counts. V and J are TRBV15 and TRBJ2-7, with TRBD2 as a possible D gene (5 bases). CDR3 size: 15 residues. V was cut by 0 bases and J by 0 bases, with 9 bases left in between. Germline-derived CDR1 and CDR2 are LNHNV and YYDKDF (reference sequence). CDR3 sequence (DNA): TGTGCCACCAGCAGAGATCTTGGACTCTCCTACGAGCAGTACTTC. Its protein is CATSRDLGLSYEQYF.

Here the CDR3 DNA reads TGCAGTGGGCCCCCGACAAGATCAGATACGCAGTATTTT. Translation: CSGPPTRSDTQYF. This chain uses TRBV20-1 with TRBJ2-3; D not certain. This CDR3 contains 13 residues. The germline V and J ends were trimmed by 7 bases and 4 bases, with 15 bases remaining between them. Germline CDR1 DFQATT, CDR2 SNEGSKA (reference sequence).

This sequence joins TRBV12-3 or TRBV12-4 and TRBJ1-1; 7 nucleotides agree with TRBD1. Unmatched junction bases numbered 8, after V lost 8 bases and J lost 2 bases. CDR3 length: 14 amino acids. CDR3 DNA: TGTGCCAGCTGGTTAGGGGGCCGAAACACTGAAGCTTTCTTT. Translated: CASWLGGRNTEAFF.

The table lists this clonotype with a few counts. The V call is TRBV15, the J call TRBJ2-2; possibly TRBD1 for D (5 bases). Germline-derived CDR1 and CDR2 are LNHNV and YYDKDF (reference sequence). The CDR3 is made up of 15 amino acids. Trimming shortened V by 0 bases and J by 8 bases, and 13 bases separated the two germline ends. Here the CDR3 reads CATSREPTGTGELFF. As DNA, the CDR3 is TGTGCCACCAGCAGAGAGCCAACAGGAACGGGGGAGCTGTTTTTT.

The V call is TRBV29-1, the J call TRBJ1-2; 9 positions agree with TRBD1. Germline-derived CDR1 and CDR2 are SQVTM and ANQGSEA. The junction had 15 bases not matched to a gene; V was cut back by 0 bases and J by 4 bases. This CDR3 has 18 residues. CDR3 coding DNA: TGCAGCGTTGAAGATTGGGGGGAGGACAGGGGAAAATTCTATGGCTACACCTTC. Translated: CSVEDWGEDRGKFYGYTF.

This clonotype was seen only a few times. The chain uses TRBV6-4 and TRBJ2-7; maybe TRBD2 (6 bases). This CDR3 contains 17 residues. Trimming shortened V by 1 base and J by 2 bases, and 18 bases separated the two germline ends. Germline CDR1 is MRHNA and CDR2 is SNTAGT. The CDR3 DNA follows: TGTGCCAGCAGTGACTGTCATTTGAAGGAGGGTACCTACGAGCAGTACGTC. It translates to CASSDCHLKEGTYEQYV.

Only a few counts were recorded for this clonotype. The CDR3 DNA reads TGTGCCAGCAGTATCACACCGGGACCAACCTACGAGCAGTACTTC. This encodes CASSITPGPTYEQYF. The V and J genes are TRBV7-3 and TRBJ2-7; the D gene could be TRBD1 or TRBD2 (5 bases each). CDR1 is SGHTA, CDR2 FQGTGA, per germline. Trimming shortened V by 6 bases and J by 2 bases, and 17 bases separated the two germline ends. This CDR3 has 15 residues.

The chain carries TRBV10-3 and TRBJ2-7, with D uncertain. V lost 1 base, J lost 4 bases, and 11 bases lay in between. This CDR3 is built from 14 residues. Germline loops: CDR1 ENHRY, CDR2 SYGVKD. The CDR3 region has the DNA TGTGCCATCAGTGAGTTTGGGCAGACTTACGAGCAGTACGTC. It is translated as CAISEFGQTYEQYV.

This clonotype was counted at least ten times. The chain uses TRBV5-1 and TRBJ2-3, with a weak D call TRBD2 (5 bases). From germline, CDR1 is SGHRS and CDR2 YFSETQ. CDR3 length: 15 amino acids. The V gene lost 4 bases and the J gene lost 0 bases, with 12 bases spanning the gap. CDR3 region: CASSRVAPSTDTQYF. In nucleotides, the CDR3 is TGCGCCAGCAGCAGGGTAGCGCCAAGCACAGATACGCAGTATTTT.

The rearrangement links TRBV3-1 to TRBJ2-1, with 11 bases matching TRBD2. The CDR3 length is 17 residues. V was pared by 4 bases and J by 4 bases, with 9 bases of the junction left unmatched. CDR1 is LGHDT, CDR2 YNNKEL, per germline (reference sequence). DNA for the CDR3: TGTGCCAGCAGCCGGAAGGGACTAGCGGACCTATACAATGAGCAGTTCTTC. Residues: CASSRKGLADLYNEQFF.